A selection of T cell receptor beta chains follows, all from one sample in a study of T cells after posttransplantation cyclophosphamide. Using immunoSEQ multiplex PCR, the repertoire was profiled, and TCRdb retains in-frame clones only, with some absent. This sample yields around 23,000 clones, of which approximately 71% are seen a single time; over 0.65% belongs to the top ten. The sample comprised memory CD4+ T cells sorted from PBMCs. These receptors were taken from a woman aged 55-69 years in good health, CMV-negative, and a related stem cell transplant donor. The CDR3 runs from the conserved cysteine through the conserved F or W. The size of a clone is reported for some rows only, either as once, few or many, or as a class for expanded clones.

cdr3_aa v_call clone_size j_call
CASSFLGADEQFF TRBV5-6 few TRBJ2-1
CAISQLRGLYEQFF TRBV10-3 . TRBJ2-1
CASSLVAGGPRNEQFF TRBV5-6 . TRBJ2-1
CASSLRAYEQYF TRBV5-6 few TRBJ2-7
CASSLWAAGLNYGYTF TRBV28 . TRBJ1-2
CAWSEGQSYEQYF TRBV30 . .
CASSLLPGQVTSYAFF TRBV5-1 . TRBJ1-1
CAIRLAGGRSGELFF TRBV10-3 . TRBJ2-2
CASSVVGGRTDTQYF TRBV9 . TRBJ2-3
CASAIRELGEQFF TRBV12-5 once TRBJ2-1
CASSIPGQGSEEAFF TRBV19 few TRBJ1-1
CARSSNRDTEQFF TRBV5-3 . TRBJ2-1
CASSFGQGYGYTF TRBV28 . TRBJ1-2
CAWMRDRPYGYTF TRBV30 . TRBJ1-2
CASSTSQRIQETQYF TRBV9 once TRBJ2-5
CASSQDLAGGPYQETQYF TRBV4-2 . TRBJ2-5
CASSLKSGFYGYTF TRBV7-8 few TRBJ1-2
CASKRQGRPEAFF TRBV28 once TRBJ1-1
CASSLDLTDYYGYTF TRBV11-2 . TRBJ1-2
CAWSDSGLSYEQYF TRBV30 . TRBJ2-7
CASSYQPNRGAYEQYF TRBV7-8 . TRBJ2-7
CASSLDRTSGSSYNEQFF TRBV28 once TRBJ2-1
CASSLTGLAGSAGHETQYF TRBV23-1 . TRBJ2-5
CASSQIWGSDTQYF TRBV14 . TRBJ2-3
CASSQRRVVTEAFF TRBV19 . TRBJ1-1
CASSESKRVGTGELFF TRBV10-1 few TRBJ2-2
CAWSNLRQPQHF TRBV30 few TRBJ1-5
CSVQDRDNSPLHF TRBV29-1 once TRBJ1-6
CASSLIGTGGGRAFF TRBV28 . TRBJ1-1
CASSFISGTGGHEQYF TRBV5-6 . TRBJ2-7
CASSERPSGEKQFF TRBV10-1 few TRBJ2-1
CASSPYGQKNYGYTF TRBV7-2 . TRBJ1-2
CAWSALRGSAYEQYF TRBV30 . TRBJ2-7
CASSSLVAAIRRDEQFF TRBV18 . TRBJ2-1
CASTFPLISTEAFF TRBV6-6 . TRBJ1-1
CATRETSTDTQYF TRBV4-2 . TRBJ2-3
CSARPSDRVYF TRBV20-1 . TRBJ2-7
CASSQAPGQGNSPLHF TRBV4-1 . TRBJ1-6
CASSWGGGAEAFF TRBV6-6 medium-sized TRBJ1-1
CASRETSGDFGTQYF TRBV27 few TRBJ2-3
CASSLGGGDGYTF TRBV7-2 . TRBJ1-2
CASSLTGNGFF TRBV7-9 . TRBJ2-1
CASTTTGTLDRVPSTDTQYF TRBV27 . TRBJ2-3
CASSGGQGYSTEAFF TRBV5-1 . TRBJ1-1